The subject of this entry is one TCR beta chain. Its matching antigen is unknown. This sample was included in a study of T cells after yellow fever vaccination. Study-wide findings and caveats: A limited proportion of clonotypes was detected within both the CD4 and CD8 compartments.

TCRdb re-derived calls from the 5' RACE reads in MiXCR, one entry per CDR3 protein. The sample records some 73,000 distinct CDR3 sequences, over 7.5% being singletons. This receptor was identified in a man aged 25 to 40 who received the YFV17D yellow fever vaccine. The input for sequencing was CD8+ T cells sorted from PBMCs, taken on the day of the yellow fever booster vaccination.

The CDR3 DNA reads TGTGCCAGCAGCCTCAGGGACAGCATGAACACTGAAGCTTTCTTT. Encoded protein: CASSLRDSMNTEAFF. The chain couples TRBV5-8 to TRBJ1-1; 7 positions agree with TRBD1. CDR1 and CDR2 from the germline V gene are SGHTS and YDEGEE. J lost 0 bases, V lost 4 bases, and 6 bases had no gene match. The CDR3 has 15 residues.